The rows below give T cell receptor beta chains drawn from one sample of a study of spatial heterogeneity in lung cancer. TCRdb processed the 5' RACE reads anew with MiXCR; each CDR3 protein has one entry. The data show about 92,000 distinct CDR3 sequences, less than 15% seen once. Sample: PBMCs, taken at surgery. The receptors were gathered from a male donor with early-stage non-small cell lung cancer. The CDR3 runs from the conserved cysteine through the conserved F or W. The order of the fields is V gene, J gene, clone size, D gene, CDR3 protein, CDR3 DNA. D genes are given only for firm matches. Clone size, where shown, is once, few, many, or a class for clones that have expanded.

TRBV7-2	TRBJ1-2	few	.	CASSPQRVRGYTF	TGTGCCAGCAGCCCCCAGAGAGTCCGAGGCTACACCTTC
TRBV12-3/TRBV12-4	TRBJ2-3	few	TRBD2	CASSLLAGADTQYF	TGTGCCAGCAGTTTACTAGCGGGAGCCGATACGCAGTATTTT
TRBV7-8	TRBJ1-2	many	.	CASSLESWGVLYGYTF	TGTGCCAGCAGCTTAGAGTCTTGGGGTGTACTCTATGGCTACACCTTC
TRBV11-2	TRBJ2-2	few	.	CASSSGLSNTGELFF	TGTGCCAGCAGCTCCGGACTATCCAACACCGGGGAGCTGTTTTTT
TRBV7-3	TRBJ2-2	.	.	CASSLTSSAGGELFF	TGTGCCAGCAGCTTAACCTCATCGGCGGGCGGGGAGCTGTTTTTT
TRBV4-1	TRBJ2-5	few	.	CASSQDRGGQETQYF	TGCGCCAGCAGCCAAGACAGGGGAGGCCAAGAGACCCAGTACTTC
TRBV7-2	TRBJ2-1	few	.	CASSSSIDNEQFF	TGTGCCAGCAGCTCTTCGATAGACAATGAGCAGTTCTTC
TRBV18	TRBJ1-5	many	.	CASSSGNSNQPQHF	TGTGCCAGCTCCAGCGGAAATAGCAATCAGCCCCAGCATTTT
TRBV12-3/TRBV12-4	TRBJ1-6	many	.	CASSFSGPKHLHF	TGTGCCAGCAGTTTTAGTGGACCCAAGCACCTCCATTTT
TRBV7-8	TRBJ2-1	few	TRBD2	CASSRQLLVAGGRNEQFF	TGTGCCAGCAGCCGGCAACTACTCGTAGCGGGAGGAAGGAATGAGCAGTTCTTC
TRBV7-9	TRBJ1-1	few	TRBD1	CASSLTGDPFSTEAFF	TGTGCCAGCAGCTTGACAGGGGACCCCTTCTCCACTGAAGCTTTCTTT
TRBV28	TRBJ1-1	few	.	CASELQGAGTEAFF	TGTGCCAGCGAACTACAGGGAGCCGGCACTGAAGCTTTCTTT
TRBV5-5	TRBJ2-7	.	.	CASSLSGARSYEQYF	TGTGCCAGCAGCTTGTCAGGGGCGCGTTCCTACGAGCAGTACTTC
TRBV24-1	TRBJ2-1	.	TRBD1	CATSDPRTGFNEQFF	TGTGCCACCAGTGATCCCCGGACAGGGTTCAATGAGCAGTTCTTC
TRBV11-2	TRBJ2-3	.	.	CASSLDLADTQYF	TGTGCCAGCTCCTTAGACCTAGCAGATACGCAGTATTTT
TRBV12-3/TRBV12-4	TRBJ2-5	.	.	CASSLGGLGQYF	TGTGCCAGCAGTTTAGGGGGACTGGGCCAGTACTTC
TRBV18	TRBJ2-7	many	TRBD1	CASSQLDRVGYEQYF	TGTGCCAGCTCACAACTAGACAGGGTTGGCTACGAGCAGTACTTC
TRBV20-1	TRBJ2-3	few	TRBD2	CSAVRTSGSADTQYF	TGCAGTGCTGTACGGACTAGCGGGAGTGCAGATACGCAGTATTTT